Each of the 30 T cell receptor beta chains below was sequenced from the same sample in a study of T cells in Graves' hyperthyroidism and ophthalmopathy. The investigators amplified TCR beta CDR3 regions from RNA transcripts. First-round RT-PCR with HTBI primers amplified the TCR CDR3 region. TCRdb reanalysed the multiplex PCR reads using MiXCR and keeps one entry per CDR3 protein. There are about 300,000 distinct CDR3 sequences in the sample; roughly a fifth occur only once, and 35% to 45% lies in the top ten. The source material was blood. These receptors all stem from a middle-aged man with Graves' ophthalmopathy.

This clonotype was observed a handful of times. The chain combines TRBV6-1 with TRBJ2-7, with TRBD2 identical over 9 bases. The V gene's germline CDR1 is MNHNS and CDR2 SASEGT. The CDR3 sequence is 17 residues long. J lost 3 bases, V lost 5 bases, and 14 bases had no gene match. CDR3 DNA: TGTGCCAGCAGTTCCCGCGGCGTTAGCGGGAGATTCTACGAGCAGTACTTC. Translating it yields CASSSRGVSGRFYEQYF.

V gene TRBV5-4 combines with J gene TRBJ2-5, with D perhaps TRBD1 (5 bases). The CDR3 runs to 14 residues. Trimming took 5 bases from V and 1 from J, leaving 12 bases between them. Germline V CDR1 and CDR2: SGHNT, YYREEE (reference sequence). CDR3 DNA sequence: TGTGCCAGCAGTGTGGGGCGGAGCCAAGAGACCCAGTACTTC. Translation gives CASSVGRSQETQYF.

In this sample, this clonotype turned up many times. This chain uses TRBV5-1 with TRBJ1-1; 7 bases are shared with TRBD1. The CDR3 loop spans 15 amino acids. The ends lost 3 bases at V and 1 base at J; junction bases unmatched: 6. The germline V gene has CDR1 SGHRS and CDR2 YFSETQ. In nucleotides, the CDR3 is TGCGCCAGCAGCTACCCGGGACAGAGGAACACTGAAGCTTTCTTT. Amino acid sequence: CASSYPGQRNTEAFF. The whole variable domain, remainder taken from reference TRBV5-1 and TRBJ1-1, is KAGVTQTPRYLIKTRGQQVTLSCSPISGHRSVSWYQQTPGQGLQFLFEYFSETQRNKGNFPGRFSGRQFSNSRSEMNVSTLELGDSALYLCASSYPGQRNTEAFFGQGTRLTVV.

This clonotype occurred many times. The chain carries TRBV11-2 and TRBJ1-2, with D perhaps matching TRBD1 (6 bases). This CDR3 comprises 15 residues. Between the trimmed V and J ends, which lost 0 bases and 6 bases, there was a span of 14 bases. CDR1 is SGHAT, CDR2 FQNNGV, per germline. CDR3 sequence (DNA): TGTGCCAGCAGCTTAGATCCCAGTCGACAGGATGGCTACACCTTC. Its protein is CASSLDPSRQDGYTF.

The chain recombines TRBV11-2 with TRBJ2-1; D is undetermined. The length of the CDR3 is 14 residues. CDR1 is SGHAT and CDR2 is FQNNGV in the germline V gene. The ends were cut back, 5 bases at V and 0 bases at J, with 8 bases in the middle. CDR3 region: CASSGVSSYNEQFF. Written as DNA, the CDR3 is TGTGCCAGCAGCGGAGTAAGCTCCTACAATGAGCAGTTCTTC.

This clonotype was seen more than once but under ten times. A much bigger clone sits one base away, suggesting this may be a read error. The gene calls are TRBV3-1 and TRBJ2-5; TRBD1 aligns across 8 bases. The CDR3 sequence is 16 residues long. The V gene end was trimmed by 1 base and the J gene end by 7 bases; junction bases not matched to a gene: 11. Germline CDR1 LGHDT, CDR2 YNNKEL (reference sequence). The CDR3 region is CASSQAGGVKAGTQYF. For the CDR3, the DNA is TGTGCCAGCAGCCAAGCAGGGGGCGTCAAAGCGGGGACCCAGTACTTC.

This clonotype was detected a few times. The rearrangement joins TRBV9 to TRBJ2-5, with 8 bases aligning to TRBD2. The CDR3 consists of 14 residues. Germline lookup yields CDR1 SGDLS and CDR2 YYNGEE. Trimming took 0 bases from V and 4 from J; bases not matched to a gene: 2. CDR3 region: CASSVGTSRETQYF. The CDR3 coding sequence is TGTGCCAGCAGCGTAGGGACTAGCCGAGAGACCCAGTACTTC.

This clonotype was detected ten times or more. The chain employs TRBV2 and TRBJ2-2; D may be TRBD1 (5 bases). The V gene's germline CDR1 is SNHLY and CDR2 FYNNEI. V was shortened by 2 bases and J by 4 bases, with 11 bases between the two germline ends. This CDR3 region has 15 residues. Here the CDR3 reads CASSETREGTGELFF. CDR3 nucleotides: TGTGCCAGCAGTGAAACCAGGGAAGGCACCGGGGAGCTGTTTTTT. Complete variable domain (other parts from reference TRBV2 and TRBJ2-2): EPEVTQTPSHQVTQMGQEVILRCVPISNHLYFYWYRQILGQKVEFLVSFYNNEISEKSEIFDDQFSVERPDGSNFTLKIRSTKLEDSAMYFCASSETREGTGELFFGEGSRLTVL.

This clonotype was detected a few times. V and J are TRBV7-2 and TRBJ2-7; D remains ambiguous. The CDR3 runs 13 residues. Trimming stripped 1 base from V and 2 bases from J, with 6 bases between. Germline assignment: CDR1 SGHTA and CDR2 FQGNSA. The chain's CDR3 is CASSLVFPYEQYF. The CDR3 DNA follows: TGTGCCAGCAGCTTAGTTTTCCCCTACGAGCAGTACTTC.

There are many counts of this clonotype. The chain employs TRBV11-2 and TRBJ2-7, with D hard to call. Trimming took off 4 bases at V and 5 bases at J, with 9 bases between the two ends. Germline CDR1 SGHAT, CDR2 FQNNGV. CDR3 size: 12 residues. CDR3 in amino acids: CASSSPGDEQYF. CDR3 sequence (DNA): TGTGCCAGCAGCTCCCCCGGAGACGAGCAGTACTTC.

This clonotype was observed a few times. In nucleotides, the CDR3 is TGTGCCAGCAGCTCCACCGGGACTTCACTCTACGAGCAGTACTTC. It yields the protein CASSSTGTSLYEQYF. The chain is built from TRBV28 and TRBJ2-7; D may be TRBD2 (6 bases). Trimming took off 6 bases at V and 3 bases at J, with 18 bases between the two ends. The germline V gene encodes CDR1 MDHEN and CDR2 SYDVKM. The CDR3 has 15 residues.

This clonotype was recorded a few times. This chain connects TRBV7-6 to TRBJ2-7; TRBD1 aligns across 7 bases. With V trimmed by 5 bases and J by 9 bases, 7 bases remained unmatched. This CDR3 spans 12 amino acids. Germline assignment: CDR1 SGHVS and CDR2 FNYEAQ. The CDR3 DNA reads TGTGCCAGCAGCCAGGGGGAGAAGCGGCAGTACTTC. Residues: CASSQGEKRQYF.

The rearrangement uses TRBV5-1 and TRBJ1-2, with TRBD1 matching 8 bases. Trimming took 4 bases from V and 4 from J; bases not matched to a gene: 15. The CDR3 runs 17 residues. Germline CDR1 reads SGHRS; CDR2 reads YFSETQ. For the CDR3, the DNA is TGCGCCAGCAGCCTAAGGACAGGGATCGGGCTGGGCTATGGCTACACCTTC. Translation gives CASSLRTGIGLGYGYTF.

This chain uses TRBV28 with TRBJ1-2, with 7 bases aligning to TRBD1. Germline CDR1 and CDR2: MDHEN and SYDVKM. This CDR3 has 13 residues. V lost 4 bases to trimming and J lost 9 bases; unmatched junction nucleotides: 8. The CDR3 here is CASSSSQGFSYTF. CDR3 sequence (DNA): TGTGCCAGCAGTTCCTCACAGGGGTTTAGCTACACCTTC.

V is TRBV6-2 or TRBV6-3 and J is TRBJ1-5, with D possibly being TRBD1 (5 bases). The CDR3 sequence is 14 residues long. V lost 2 bases to trimming and J lost 4 bases, with 9 bases between them. Germline CDR1 and CDR2: MNHEY and SVGEGT. The CDR3 sequence: CASSYQGWNQPQHF. CDR3 nucleotides: TGTGCCAGCAGTTACCAGGGATGGAATCAGCCCCAGCATTTT.

The chain is built from TRBV11-2 and TRBJ1-2, with 8 bases aligning to TRBD1. The CDR3 loop spans 15 amino acids. V lost 0 bases, J lost 4 bases, and 4 bases stayed unmatched. The V gene's germline CDR1 is SGHAT and CDR2 FQNNGV. CDR3 bases: TGTGCCAGCAGCTTAGAAAGTACAGGGGGCTATGGCTACACCTTC. It translates to CASSLESTGGYGYTF.

This clonotype was found once. The chain is built from TRBV7-6 and TRBJ1-4, with 7 bases lining up with TRBD1. Germline V lookup: CDR1 SGHVS, CDR2 FNYEAQ. This CDR3 has 16 residues. V dropped 5 bases and J dropped 0; count of bases not matched to a gene: 6. This CDR3 reads CASSRDRAATNEKLFF. The CDR3 coding sequence is TGTGCCAGCAGCCGCGACAGGGCTGCAACTAATGAAAAACTGTTTTTT.

The table lists this clonotype with a few counts. The V call is TRBV14, the J call TRBJ2-1, with TRBD1 identical over 8 bases. From germline, CDR1 is SGHDN and CDR2 FVKESK. V trimming: 5 bases; J trimming: 12 bases; junction bases outside the gene matches: 15. The CDR3 sequence is 15 residues long. The CDR3 sequence: CASSTVGTGESSQFF. Written as DNA, the CDR3 is TGTGCCAGCAGCACCGTAGGGACAGGAGAGAGTTCGCAGTTCTTC.

V usage is TRBV5-1 and J usage is TRBJ2-7; possibly TRBD2 for D (5 bases). The CDR3 consists of 13 residues. Trimming cost V 1 base and J 5 bases, with 10 bases left between them. Germline CDR1 and CDR2: SGHRS and YFSETQ. This CDR3 is CASSLRLADEQYF. The CDR3, as DNA: TGCGCCAGCAGCTTGAGGCTAGCCGACGAGCAGTACTTC.

V usage is TRBV7-9 and J usage is TRBJ1-4, with D unresolved. The germline V and J ends were trimmed by 0 bases and 4 bases, with 12 bases remaining between them. Looked up from germline, CDR1 is SEHNR and CDR2 is FQNEAQ (reference sequence). The CDR3 sequence is 16 residues long. The CDR3 nucleotides are TGTGCCAGCAGCTTAGCGGGCGGGAGCCTTAATGAAAAACTGTTTTTT. Translation gives CASSLAGGSLNEKLFF. The entire variable domain, with the rest obtained from reference TRBV7-9 and TRBJ1-4, is as follows: DTGVSQNPRHKITKRGQNVTFRCDPISEHNRLYWYRQTLGQGPEFLTYFQNEAQLEKSRLLSDRFSAERPKGSFSTLEIQRTEQGDSAMYLCASSLAGGSLNEKLFFGSGTQLSVL.

The chain employs TRBV28 and TRBJ2-1, with 10 nucleotides matching TRBD2. V was pared by 6 bases and J by 0 bases, with 11 bases of the junction left unmatched. The germline V gene encodes CDR1 MDHEN and CDR2 SYDVKM. This CDR3 region has 18 residues. The CDR3 coding sequence is TGTGCCAGCAGGGGAGGAGCGGGAGGGCGGAGCTCCTACAATGAGCAGTTCTTC. Translating it yields CASRGGAGGRSSYNEQFF.

This clonotype came up many times. V usage is TRBV7-9 and J usage is TRBJ2-5; 9 bases are shared with TRBD2. The CDR3 runs to 15 residues. Germline V gene sequence: CDR1 SEHNR, CDR2 FQNEAQ (reference sequence). The ends lost 6 bases at V and 2 bases at J; junction bases unmatched: 7. The CDR3 DNA reads TGTGCCAGCAGTCCCCGACTAGCGGAACAAGAGACCCAGTACTTC. This sequence encodes CASSPRLAEQETQYF.

This clonotype occurred a few times. The rearrangement joins TRBV18 to TRBJ1-2, with 7 bases aligning to TRBD1. Germline CDR1 is KGHSH and CDR2 is LQKENI. Losses at the gene ends were 5 bases for V and 8 bases for J; bases not matched to a gene: 11. The CDR3 is 14 residues long. The CDR3 region is CASSTKTGLDGYTF. The CDR3 region has the DNA TGTGCCAGCTCAACCAAGACAGGGTTGGACGGCTACACCTTC.

As to this clonotype: Given a much more abundant clone one base away, this may be a read error. The chain carries TRBV27 and TRBJ1-6; D perhaps matches TRBD1 (5 bases). The CDR3 spans 15 residues. The V end lost 5 bases, the J end lost 5 bases, and 13 bases lay between the germline ends. Germline lookup yields CDR1 MNHEY and CDR2 SMNVEV (reference sequence). The CDR3 region has the DNA TGTGCCAGCAGTGTAGAGGGACGGGATAATTCACCCCTCCACTTT. Translation: CASSVEGRDNSPLHF.

The chain joins TRBV19 to TRBJ2-1; a weak D match, TRBD1 (5 bases). This CDR3 is 13 amino acids long. Trimming shortened V by 5 bases and J by 9 bases, and 14 bases separated the two germline ends. CDR1 is LNHDA, CDR2 SQIVND, per germline (reference sequence). CDR3 residues: CASSSERGGEQFF. The DNA of the CDR3 is TGTGCCAGTAGTTCCGAAAGGGGTGGTGAGCAGTTCTTC.

This clonotype was recorded a few times. The V gene is TRBV20-1, the J gene TRBJ2-1; 12 bases line up with TRBD2. V shed 7 bases, J shed 5 bases, and the junction held 30 bases outside the gene matches. The CDR3 consists of 22 residues. The germline V gene has CDR1 DFQATT and CDR2 SNEGSKA (reference sequence). In nucleotides, the CDR3 is TGCAGTGATAGGCCCCTACGGCGCAAACGGACTAGCGGGACTTACCTCAACAATGAGCAGTTCTTC. Translation: CSDRPLRRKRTSGTYLNNEQFF.

The table lists this clonotype with many counts. V usage is TRBV28 and J usage is TRBJ2-1; 7 bases are a match to TRBD1. From germline, CDR1 is MDHEN and CDR2 SYDVKM. The CDR3 has 15 amino acids. The V gene end was trimmed by 5 bases and the J gene end by 5 bases; junction bases not matched to a gene: 9. The CDR3 DNA sequence: TGTGCCAGCAGTATCCCGGGACAGCAACACAATGAGCAGTTCTTC. This codes for CASSIPGQQHNEQFF.

V usage is TRBV10-3 and J usage is TRBJ2-7; 13 positions match TRBD2. Germline V gives CDR1 ENHRY, CDR2 SYGVKD. The trim removed 2 bases at V and 5 bases at J, leaving 9 bases unmatched. CDR3 length equals 17 residues. The CDR3 sequence: CAISEPKLAGGGDEQYF. CDR3 nucleotides: TGTGCCATCAGTGAGCCGAAACTAGCGGGGGGGGGGGACGAGCAGTACTTC.

This chain joins TRBV19 and TRBJ2-7, with 11 nucleotides matching TRBD2. CDR1 is LNHDA, CDR2 SQIVND, per germline (reference sequence). There are 16 residues in the CDR3. V shed 5 bases and J 0 bases; nucleotides not matched to a gene: 6. For the CDR3, the DNA is TGTGCCAGTAGTTCTCTAGCGGGAGGAGGCTCCTACGAGCAGTACTTC. Protein sequence: CASSSLAGGGSYEQYF.

V gene TRBV6-2 or TRBV6-3 combines with J gene TRBJ1-2; no firm D call. Germline V CDR1 and CDR2: MNHEY, SVGEGT. This CDR3 comprises 16 residues. Trimming stripped 5 bases from V and 4 bases from J, with 20 bases between. This chain's CDR3 is CASSEARALWGYGYTF. Here the CDR3 DNA reads TGTGCCAGCAGTGAAGCGCGGGCCCTATGGGGCTATGGCTACACCTTC.